This paragraph reports one TCR beta chain. Its target is not known. This entry comes from a study of STAT3 mutations in large granular lymphocyte leukemia. Points from the study as a whole: Some patients had persisting codominant clonotypes that could mask small clones. In T-cell large granular lymphocyte leukemia, about half of patients showed multiple immunodominant subclonotypes. No sample exists from the first appearance of each clone.

The V end was cut by 3 bases, the J end by 6 bases, with 12 bases between. The germline CDR1 and CDR2 sequences are MGHRA and YSYEKL. CDR3 length equals 13 residues. The assay was immunoSEQ multiplex PCR, and TCRdb's table has in-frame clones only and misses some. The sample holds roughly 25,000 clones, about 94% seen once. The specimen was peripheral blood mononuclear cells. This receptor was identified in a man in his forties or fifties with T-cell large granular lymphocyte leukemia. Some clones in this sample may be carry-over from other donors' samples. The genes are TRBV4-1 and TRBJ2-7; D is undetermined. Written as DNA, the CDR3 is TGCGCCAGCAGCCAGGGTCCAATGCGCGAGCAGTACTTC. It codes for CASSQGPMREQYF.